Described below is a single TCR beta chain sequence and its context. This sample stems from a study of blood T cell repertoires in COVID-19. The CDR3 consists of 13 residues. Germline loops: CDR1 SGHDT, CDR2 YYEEEE. V lost 2 bases to trimming and J lost 9 bases, with 12 bases between them. The assay was immunoSEQ multiplex PCR, and TCRdb's table has in-frame clones only and misses some. The table records over 600,000 clones, 75% to 90% of them present only once. The clonotype comes from a woman between 18 and 30 years old with acute or convalescent COVID-19. The sequenced material came from peripheral blood. The chain uses TRBV5-6 and TRBJ1-5; D gene ambiguous. For the CDR3, the DNA is TGTGCCAGCAGCTTTCAGGCCCTGGGGCCCCAGCATTTT. Amino acid sequence: CASSFQALGPQHF. The entire variable domain, with the rest obtained from reference TRBV5-6 and TRBJ1-5, is as follows: DAGVTQSPTHLIKTRGQQVTLRCSPKSGHDTVSWYQQALGQGPQFIFQYYEEEERQRGNFPDRFSGHQFPNYSSELNVNALLLGDSALYLCASSFQALGPQHFGDGTRLSIL.